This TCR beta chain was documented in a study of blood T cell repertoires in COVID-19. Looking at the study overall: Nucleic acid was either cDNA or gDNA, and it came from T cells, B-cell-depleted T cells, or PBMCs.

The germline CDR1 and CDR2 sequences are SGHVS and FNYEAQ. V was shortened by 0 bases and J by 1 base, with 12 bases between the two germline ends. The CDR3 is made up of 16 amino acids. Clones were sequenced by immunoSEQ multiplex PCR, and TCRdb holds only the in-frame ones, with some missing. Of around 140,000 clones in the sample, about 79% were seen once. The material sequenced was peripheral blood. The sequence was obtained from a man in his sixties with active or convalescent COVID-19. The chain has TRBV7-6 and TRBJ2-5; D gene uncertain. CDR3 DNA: TGTGCCAGCAGCTTAGCCCCTTCCGGGTTCCAAGAGACCCAGTACTTC. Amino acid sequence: CASSLAPSGFQETQYF.